The rows below give T cell receptor beta chains drawn from one sample of a study of shared clonotypes between healthy human individuals. Repertoires were generated with immunoSEQ multiplex PCR, while TCRdb's copy carries only in-frame clones and drops some. The table shows around 2,000,000 clones, with around 93% occurring only once. The specimen was naive CD8+ T cells from PBMCs. These receptors were taken from a man aged 18 to 35 in good health. Some clones in this sample may be carry-over from other donors' samples. Each CDR3 is given with its conserved first and last residue. The D gene is left open where the match is weak.

>TRBV5-1|TRBD1|TRBJ2-7
CASSLEWDRDYEQYF
>TRBV27|-|TRBJ2-7
CASSLQQGHEQYF
>TRBV7-9|-|TRBJ1-3
CASSPGARDSGNTIYF
>TRBV7-9|TRBD2|TRBJ2-5
CASSYMHGLAGGRETQYF
>TRBV4-2|-|TRBJ1-1
CASKYLLGQPNTEAFF
>TRBV27|TRBD1|TRBJ1-1
CASSLSYRGLNTEAFF
>TRBV11-2|-|TRBJ1-1
CASSLMAGWHTEAFF
>TRBV7-9|-|TRBJ1-1
CASSRREGWAQAFF
>TRBV4-3|-|TRBJ2-7
CASSQDEGGYEQYF
>TRBV7-9|TRBD2|TRBJ2-7
CASSFRTSGSSYEQYF
>TRBV13|-|TRBJ1-3
CASSVQTGGGADTIYF
>TRBV18|-|TRBJ1-1
CASSDGPRRGWSTEAFF
>TRBV9|-|TRBJ1-3
CASSVGLFNTIYF
>TRBV10-1|-|TRBJ2-2
CASSESRVPINTGELFF
>TRBV11-2|TRBD2|TRBJ2-4
CASSFERGTTLAKNIQYF
>TRBV7-9|-|TRBJ1-6
CASSLGGMGSPLHF
>TRBV7-8|-|TRBJ1-1
CASSLLIGDLNTEAFF
>TRBV27|TRBD1|TRBJ2-1
CASSSNRGLGRNEQFF
>TRBV11-2|-|TRBJ2-7
CASSLGAGYEQYF
>TRBV4-3|-|TRBJ2-2
CASSQVLEGTGELFF
>TRBV27|-|TRBJ2-2
CASSLASSTGELFF
>TRBV13|TRBD2|TRBJ2-3
CASSDGTSGVVDTQYF
>TRBV28|TRBD1|TRBJ2-7
CATTGTGSFYEQYF
>TRBV6-9|-|TRBJ1-2
CASRSQESGKKEMGYTF
>TRBV28|TRBD2|TRBJ2-7
CASSLAAVEQYF
>TRBV28|-|TRBJ1-5
CASSLFAQGRQPQHF
>TRBV4-1|TRBD1|TRBJ1-1
CASSQRWEGAVTEAFF
>TRBV6-1|-|TRBJ2-7
CASSVDGWAGASSYEQYF
>TRBV7-2|-|TRBJ2-7
CASSFWTSLASSSYEQYF
>TRBV9|TRBD2|TRBJ2-4
CASSVAGAGVENIQYF
>TRBV19|-|TRBJ1-1
CASSIVFRDNTEAFF
>TRBV9|TRBD1|TRBJ2-7
CASSGDRAYEQYF
>TRBV5-1|-|TRBJ2-5
CASSPWTGSETQYF
>TRBV4-3|-|TRBJ2-7
CASSQARLESHEQYF
>TRBV19|-|TRBJ1-5
CASSDRRSPNQPQHF
>TRBV4-2|TRBD2|TRBJ2-1
CASSSRTSGHNEQFF
>TRBV6-1|-|TRBJ2-7
CASWRGSYEQYF
>TRBV28|TRBD2|TRBJ2-7
CASSLQLSGSGSYEQYF
>TRBV27|TRBD2|TRBJ2-1
CASSFGLAVGNEQFF
>TRBV6-5|-|TRBJ1-2
CASSFSVANYGYTF
>TRBV7-3|-|TRBJ1-2
CASSLDGSLNGYTF